What follows are 21 T cell receptor beta chains derived from one specimen sequenced in a study of Ad26.COV2.S vaccination and SARS-CoV-2 variants (dated by TCRdb to 2020 to 2022). Library preparation was by the immunoSEQ multiplex PCR assay. This immuneACCESS table, as held by TCRdb, lists in-frame sequences with V and J called but not all clones. Of the missing ones, under half trace to an unresolved V gene in checked studies; the others have no known cause. Here the sample has a few hundred thousand clones; roughly 86% occur a single time. The ten largest clones add up to less than 3.5% of the sample. This specimen's treatment or condition label, per the study, means: around 19 received Ad26.COV2.S at low or high dose, single or two shots; roughly five received placebo; per-sample allocation not given. For vaccine and placebo recipients, repertoires were sequenced using samples collected on day 63 after the first injection.

The material sequenced was peripheral blood, taken in a trial of Ad26.COV2.S vaccine versus placebo. These receptors all stem from a person between 18 and 65 years old who received the Ad26.COV2.S COVID-19 vaccine or a placebo.

The gene calls are TRBV7-9 and TRBJ2-7; 7 nucleotides line up with TRBD1. Germline CDR1 reads SEHNR; CDR2 reads FQNEAQ (reference sequence). The trim removed 1 base at V and 3 bases at J, leaving 6 bases unmatched. CDR3 length: 15 residues. CDR3 loop: CASSLGQGPHYEQYF. CDR3 nucleotides: TGTGCCAGCAGCTTAGGACAGGGCCCACACTACGAGCAGTACTTC.

The chain recombines TRBV3-1 (or the pseudogene TRBV3-2) with TRBJ2-5; D possibly uses TRBD1 or TRBD2 (6 bases each). Germline CDR1 and CDR2: LGHDT and YNNKEL (reference sequence). V was trimmed by 3 bases and J by 7 bases, leaving 18 bases between them. The CDR3 is 15 amino acids. Written as DNA, the CDR3 is TGTGCCAGCAGCCAGGTATTGGGGGGCCAGGGGACCCAGTACTTC. Translation gives CASSQVLGGQGTQYF.

Only a few counts were recorded for this clone. This chain links TRBV5-6 with TRBJ1-6, with 10 bases identical to TRBD1. J was trimmed by 14 bases and V by 4 bases; bases with no gene match: 15. Looked up from germline, CDR1 is SGHDT and CDR2 is YYEEEE. The length of the CDR3 is 16 residues. CDR3 region: CASSQLGQGSHLALHF. The CDR3 DNA follows: TGTGCCAGCAGCCAGCTGGGACAGGGGTCGCATCTAGCCCTCCACTTT.

The rearrangement uses TRBV3-1 (or the pseudogene TRBV3-2) and TRBJ1-3; 9 bases align to TRBD1. CDR3 length equals 15 residues. Germline CDR1 reads LGHDT; CDR2 reads YNNKEL (reference sequence). Trimming at V came to 3 bases and at J to 4 bases, leaving 4 bases not matched to a gene. DNA of the CDR3: TGTGCCAGCAGCCATTCAGGACAGGGGGGAAACACCATATATTTT. Protein product: CASSHSGQGGNTIYF.

This clone was seen only once. The sample carries other DNA sequences with the same CDR3. The rearrangement uses TRBV6-5 and TRBJ2-7, with 8 bases aligning to TRBD2. Per germline, CDR1 MNHEY and CDR2 SVGAGI. The CDR3 consists of 16 residues. J lost 0 bases, V lost 0 bases, and 4 bases had no gene match. The CDR3 spells CASSYSSGGSSYEQYF. CDR3 DNA sequence: TGTGCCAGCAGTTACTCCTCGGGAGGGAGCTCCTACGAGCAGTACTTC.

This clone was detected once. The chain links TRBV5-6 to TRBJ2-7; D tentatively reads TRBD1 or TRBD2 (5 bases each). This CDR3 contains 14 residues. The germline V gene has CDR1 SGHDT and CDR2 YYEEEE. V lost 0 bases and J 0 bases, leaving 7 bases between the germline ends. CDR3 sequence reads: CASSLAGTSYEQYF. The CDR3 DNA follows: TGTGCCAGCAGCTTGGCTGGGACCTCCTACGAGCAGTACTTC.

The gene calls are TRBV19 and TRBJ1-2, with D hard to call. The CDR3 consists of 11 residues. Per germline, CDR1 LNHDA and CDR2 SQIVND (reference sequence). V lost 11 bases to trimming and J lost 9 bases, with 16 bases between them. The CDR3 loop is CAGKYGSSYTF. In DNA, the CDR3 is TGTGCCGGCAAGTATGGGTCGAGCTACACCTTC.

The chain links TRBV12-5 to TRBJ2-3; D call uncertain. CDR3 size: 12 residues. The V end was cut by 6 bases, the J end by 2 bases, with 6 bases between. The germline CDR1 and CDR2 sequences are LGHNT and FRNRAP. In DNA, the CDR3 is TGTGCTAGTGGCATAGACACAGATACGCAGTATTTT. It specifies CASGIDTDTQYF. Together with reference TRBV12-5 and TRBJ2-3, the CDR3 gives the full variable domain: DARVTQTPRHKVTEMGQEVTMRCQPILGHNTVFWYRQTMMQGLELLAYFRNRAPLDDSGMPKDRFSAEMPDATLATLKIQPSEPRDSAVYFCASGIDTDTQYFGPGTRLTVL.

V and J are TRBV29-1 and TRBJ2-3; D is possibly TRBD2 (6 bases). The CDR3 has 14 amino acids. CDR1 is SQVTM, CDR2 ANQGSEA, per germline. Trimming stripped 4 bases from V and 6 bases from J, with 17 bases between. CDR3 in DNA: TGCAGCGTTGTCAGCGTTGGGGAGGTGGATACGCAGTATTTT. Amino acids: CSVVSVGEVDTQYF.

The chain links TRBV20-1 to TRBJ2-3; D gene uncertain. The CDR3 consists of 12 residues. The V end lost 3 bases, the J end lost 4 bases, and 8 bases lay between the germline ends. Looked up from germline, CDR1 is DFQATT and CDR2 is SNEGSKA (reference sequence). CDR3 sequence reads: CSASYRPDTQYF. The CDR3, as DNA: TGCAGTGCTAGTTATCGTCCAGATACGCAGTATTTT.

The table lists this clone with a few counts. The chain is built from TRBV11-2 and TRBJ2-7; tentatively, D is TRBD1 (7 bases). Germline CDR1 and CDR2: SGHAT and FQNNGV. CDR3 length: 13 residues. Trimming stripped 5 bases from V and 4 bases from J, with 12 bases between. The CDR3: CASSNRGGYEQYF. The CDR3 nucleotides are TGTGCCAGCAGCAACAGGGGAGGATACGAGCAGTACTTC.

The chain uses TRBV2 and TRBJ2-5; 7 nucleotides agree with TRBD1. The trim removed 5 bases at V and 7 bases at J, leaving 7 bases unmatched. CDR3 size: 13 residues. Germline CDR1 SNHLY, CDR2 FYNNEI. In DNA, the CDR3 is TGTGCCAGCAGTAGGGACAGCGGAGGGACCCAGTACTTC. Amino acid sequence: CASSRDSGGTQYF.

The chain links TRBV6-5 to TRBJ2-7; D remains ambiguous. The V end lost 6 bases, the J end lost 0 bases, and 12 bases lay between the germline ends. This CDR3 region has 14 residues. Germline V gene data show CDR1 as MNHEY and CDR2 as SVGAGI. In DNA, the CDR3 is TGTGCCAGCAGCCCCATCGGTAGCTCCTACGAGCAGTACTTC. It codes for CASSPIGSSYEQYF.

V usage is TRBV7-2 and J usage is TRBJ1-2, with TRBD1 as a possible D gene (5 bases). V lost 5 bases and J lost 4, with 8 bases in between. Germline loops: CDR1 SGHTA, CDR2 FQGNSA. The CDR3 is made up of 12 amino acids. The CDR3 DNA reads TGTGCCAGCAGCCGTGACAGCTATGGCTACACCTTC. Residues: CASSRDSYGYTF.

V is TRBV5-6 and J is TRBJ1-1; 9 bases are shared with TRBD1. V trimming: 1 base; J trimming: 5 bases; junction bases outside the gene matches: 15. This CDR3 is built from 18 residues. Germline-derived CDR1 and CDR2 are SGHDT and YYEEEE. CDR3 sequence (DNA): TGTGCCAGCAGCTTGTACGCGGGACAGGGTAATGTGGGAACTGAAGCTTTCTTT. It yields the protein CASSLYAGQGNVGTEAFF.

This clone was detected only once. The J gene is TRBJ2-7, the V gene TRBV9; TRBD1 agrees at 7 bases. CDR1 and CDR2 from the germline V gene are SGDLS and YYNGEE. CDR3 length equals 14 residues. J lost 2 bases, V lost 3 bases, and 5 bases had no gene match. CDR3 loop: CASSAGDSPYEQYF. CDR3 in DNA: TGTGCCAGCAGCGCCGGGGACAGCCCCTACGAGCAGTACTTC.

The gene calls are TRBV7-2 and TRBJ1-5; no firm D call. Germline loops: CDR1 SGHTA, CDR2 FQGNSA. Trimming shortened V by 4 bases and J by 5 bases, and 9 bases separated the two germline ends. The CDR3 is made up of 13 amino acids. In DNA, the CDR3 is TGTGCCAGCAGCTATAGGCGAGATCAGCCCCAGCATTTT. It encodes CASSYRRDQPQHF.

A single count supports this clone. The J gene is TRBJ1-1, the V gene TRBV12-3 or TRBV12-4; no reliable D call. This CDR3 is built from 13 residues. The V and J ends lost 2 bases and 11 bases respectively, with 15 bases between them. The CDR3 reads CASSLNSGPWAFF. CDR3 DNA: TGTGCCAGCAGTTTAAACTCCGGACCCTGGGCTTTCTTT.

The rearrangement joins TRBV25-1 to TRBJ1-2, with 7 bases fitting TRBD1. Germline CDR1 is MGHDK and CDR2 is SYGVNS. This CDR3 region has 13 residues. Losses at the gene ends were 2 bases for V and 3 bases for J; bases not matched to a gene: 0. In DNA form, the CDR3 reads TGTGCCAGCAGTGAAACAGGGGACTATGGCTACACCTTC. Its translation is CASSETGDYGYTF.

V is TRBV5-4 and J is TRBJ1-1; D may be TRBD1 (5 bases). This CDR3 is built from 13 residues. The germline V gene encodes CDR1 SGHNT and CDR2 YYREEE (reference sequence). V lost 4 bases and J 8 bases, leaving 15 bases between the germline ends. The CDR3, as DNA: TGTGCCAGCAGCCCCCAAGAGGGGCGGGAAGCTTTCTTT. It translates to CASSPQEGREAFF. Full variable domain (rest looked up from reference TRBV5-4 and TRBJ1-1): ETGVTQSPTHLIKTRGQQVTLRCSSQSGHNTVSWYQQALGQGPQFIFQYYREEENGRGNFPPRFSGLQFPNYSSELNVNALELDDSALYLCASSPQEGREAFFGQGTRLTVV.

The chain links TRBV6-5 to TRBJ2-1; D gene unclear. The CDR3 runs 13 residues. V was shortened by 0 bases and J by 8 bases, with 8 bases between the two germline ends. CDR1 MNHEY and CDR2 SVGAGI come from the germline V gene. The CDR3 DNA reads as TGTGCCAGCAGTTACTCGGCCGTGGATGAGCAGTTCTTC. Translation: CASSYSAVDEQFF.